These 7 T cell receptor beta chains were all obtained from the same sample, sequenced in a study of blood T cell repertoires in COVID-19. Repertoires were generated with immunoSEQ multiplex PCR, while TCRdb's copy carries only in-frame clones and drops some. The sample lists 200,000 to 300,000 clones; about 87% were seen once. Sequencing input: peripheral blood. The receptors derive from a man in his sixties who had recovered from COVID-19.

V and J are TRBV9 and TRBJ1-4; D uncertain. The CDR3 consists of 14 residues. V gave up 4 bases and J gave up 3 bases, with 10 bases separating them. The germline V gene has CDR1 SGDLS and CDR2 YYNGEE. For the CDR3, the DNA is TGTGCCAGCAGCTCGGGGTTTGCTAATGAAAAACTGTTTTTT. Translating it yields CASSSGFANEKLFF.

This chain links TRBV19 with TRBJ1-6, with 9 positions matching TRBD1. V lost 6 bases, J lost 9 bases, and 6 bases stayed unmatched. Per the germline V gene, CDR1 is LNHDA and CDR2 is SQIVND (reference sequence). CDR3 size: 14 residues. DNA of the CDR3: TGTGCCAGTAGCCTAACAGGGGGCGCTTCACCCCTCCACTTT. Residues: CASSLTGGASPLHF.

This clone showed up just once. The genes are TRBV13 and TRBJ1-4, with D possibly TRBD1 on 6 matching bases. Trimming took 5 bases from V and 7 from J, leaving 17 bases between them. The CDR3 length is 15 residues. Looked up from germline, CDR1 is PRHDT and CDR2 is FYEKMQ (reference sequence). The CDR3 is CASSQRTELTEKLFF. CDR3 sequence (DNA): TGTGCCAGCAGCCAACGGACAGAATTAACTGAAAAACTGTTTTTT.

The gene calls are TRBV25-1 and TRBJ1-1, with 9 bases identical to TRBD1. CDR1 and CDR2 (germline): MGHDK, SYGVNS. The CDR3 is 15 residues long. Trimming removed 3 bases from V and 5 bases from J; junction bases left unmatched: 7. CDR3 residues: CASSEPGQGYTEAFF. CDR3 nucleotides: TGTGCCAGCAGTGAGCCGGGACAGGGATATACTGAAGCTTTCTTT. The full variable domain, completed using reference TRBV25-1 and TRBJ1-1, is EADIYQTPRYLVIGTGKKITLECSQTMGHDKMYWYQQDPGMELHLIHYSYGVNSTEKGDLSSESTVSRIRTEHFPLTLESARPSHTSQYLCASSEPGQGYTEAFFGQGTRLTVV.

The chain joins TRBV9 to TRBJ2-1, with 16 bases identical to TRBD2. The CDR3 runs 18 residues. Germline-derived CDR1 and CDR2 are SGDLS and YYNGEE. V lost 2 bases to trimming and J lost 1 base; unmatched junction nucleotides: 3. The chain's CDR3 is CASSVPGLAGGSYNEQFF. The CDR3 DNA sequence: TGTGCCAGCAGCGTCCCGGGACTAGCGGGGGGGTCCTACAATGAGCAGTTCTTC.

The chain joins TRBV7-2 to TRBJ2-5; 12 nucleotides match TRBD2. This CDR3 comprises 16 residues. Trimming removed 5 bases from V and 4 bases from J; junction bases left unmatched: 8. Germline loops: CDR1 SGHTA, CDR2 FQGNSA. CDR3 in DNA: TGTGCCAGCAGCAGACACCCGGGACTAGCGGGAGAGACCCAGTACTTC. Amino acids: CASSRHPGLAGETQYF. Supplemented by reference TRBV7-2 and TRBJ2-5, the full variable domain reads GAGVSQSPSNKVTEKGKDVELRCDPISGHTALYWYRQSLGQGLEFLIYFQGNSAPDKSGLPSDRFSAERTGGSVSTLTIQRTQQEDSAVYLCASSRHPGLAGETQYFGPGTRLLVL.

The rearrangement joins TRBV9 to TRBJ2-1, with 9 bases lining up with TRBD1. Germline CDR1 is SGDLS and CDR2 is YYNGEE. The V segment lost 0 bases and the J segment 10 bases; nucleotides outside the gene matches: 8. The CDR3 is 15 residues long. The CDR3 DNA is TGTGCCAGCAGCGTAGTGGGACAGGGTCTATCGGAGCAGTTCTTC. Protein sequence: CASSVVGQGLSEQFF.